A selection of T cell receptor beta chains follows, all from one sample in a study of blood T cell repertoires in COVID-19. Clones were sequenced by immunoSEQ multiplex PCR, and TCRdb holds only the in-frame ones, with some missing. The table lists some 200,000 clones, about 80% of them singletons. The sequenced sample was PBMCs or T cells enriched from blood (not recorded which). The receptor source for this set is a man between 40 and 49 years old who had recovered from COVID-19. Each CDR3 is given with its conserved first and last residue. A D gene is named only where the DNA matches it firmly. Size is omitted from some rows. Given values are once, few, many or a class for expanded clones.

TRBJ1-2,NA,TRBV4-1,TRBD1,CASSPGQGYGYTF,TGCGCCAGCAGCCCAGGACAGGGGTATGGCTACACCTTC
TRBJ2-7,NA,TRBV6-2/TRBV6-3,NA,CASSYSKLLGALYEQYF,TGTGCCAGCAGTTACTCGAAGCTGTTGGGGGCCCTTTACGAGCAGTACTTC
TRBJ1-2,NA,TRBV18,NA,CASSPSSTPNYGYTF,TGTGCCAGCTCACCGAGCTCTACTCCCAACTATGGCTACACCTTC
TRBJ1-2,NA,TRBV30,NA,CAWSVQGGGGYTF,TGTGCCTGGAGTGTACAGGGTGGAGGAGGCTACACCTTC
TRBJ1-2,NA,TRBV7-9,NA,CASSLTRAPNGYTF,TGTGCCAGCAGCTTAACCAGGGCTCCAAATGGCTACACCTTC
TRBJ1-1,NA,TRBV19,NA,CASSPEGGLLNTEAFF,TGTGCCAGTAGTCCCGAGGGAGGACTCTTGAACACTGAAGCTTTCTTT
TRBJ2-3,NA,TRBV19,NA,CASSIFGNTDTQYF,TGTGCCAGTAGTATATTCGGGAACACAGATACGCAGTATTTT
TRBJ2-2,NA,TRBV5-1,NA,CASSPDEGGPFGELFF,TGCGCCAGCAGCCCGGACGAGGGGGGGCCTTTTGGGGAGCTGTTTTTT
TRBJ2-1,NA,TRBV3-1/TRBV3-2,NA,CASSQAGIEQFF,TGTGCCAGCAGCCAAGCAGGAATTGAGCAGTTCTTC
TRBJ2-3,once,TRBV19,NA,CASSISPDTQYF,TGTGCCAGTAGTATAAGCCCAGATACGCAGTATTTT
TRBJ2-7,NA,TRBV20-1,NA,CSAIRGYEQYF,TGCAGTGCCATTAGGGGCTACGAGCAGTACTTC
TRBJ1-1,NA,TRBV10-3,TRBD1,CAISETGATEAFF,TGTGCCATCAGTGAGACAGGGGCCACTGAAGCTTTCTTT
TRBJ1-1,NA,TRBV6-5,TRBD1,CASSPRDRGNTEAFF,TGTGCCAGCAGTCCCAGGGACAGGGGGAACACTGAAGCTTTCTTT
TRBJ1-3,few,TRBV5-4,NA,CASSLQGSSGNTIYF,TGTGCCAGCAGCCTACAGGGAAGCTCTGGAAACACCATATATTTT
TRBJ2-3,NA,TRBV28,NA,CASRGTGASTDTQYF,TGTGCCAGCAGGGGGACTGGCGCTAGCACAGATACGCAGTATTTT
TRBJ2-1,NA,TRBV11-2,NA,CASSTRQSSYNEQFF,TGTGCCAGCAGCACGCGACAGAGCTCCTACAATGAGCAGTTCTTC
TRBJ1-3,NA,TRBV20-1,NA,CSAGDRHSGNTIYF,TGCAGTGCTGGTGACAGACACTCTGGAAACACCATATATTTT
TRBJ2-5,once,TRBV7-9,NA,CASSLSEGRIETQYF,TGTGCCAGCAGCTTATCTGAGGGGAGGATAGAGACCCAGTACTTC
TRBJ2-6,NA,TRBV6-2/TRBV6-3,TRBD1,CASSRQGQGYSGANVLTF,TGTGCCAGCAGCAGGCAGGGACAGGGATACTCTGGGGCCAACGTCCTGACTTTC
TRBJ1-2,few,TRBV7-9,TRBD1,CASSPGGRTNYGYTF,TGTGCCAGCAGCCCAGGGGGGCGGACTAACTATGGCTACACCTTC
TRBJ1-5,NA,TRBV18,NA,CASSMTGSSNQPQHF,TGTGCCAGCTCCATGACGGGGTCCAGCAATCAGCCCCAGCATTTT
TRBJ1-1,NA,TRBV7-8,TRBD1,CASRQGMNTEAFF,TGTGCCAGCAGACAGGGGATGAACACTGAAGCTTTCTTT
TRBJ2-1,NA,TRBV19,TRBD1,CASSRDRGNEQFF,TGTGCCAGTAGCAGAGACAGGGGGAATGAGCAGTTCTTC
TRBJ1-2,NA,TRBV29-1,NA,CSVEEGARGYTF,TGCAGCGTTGAAGAGGGGGCGCGGGGCTACACCTTC
TRBJ2-5,NA,TRBV4-1,TRBD1,CASSQRRAGGIETQYF,TGCGCCAGCAGCCAAAGGAGGGCAGGGGGCATTGAGACCCAGTACTTC
TRBJ1-4,NA,TRBV11-2,TRBD1,CASSFGQGQRKLFF,TGTGCCAGCAGCTTCGGACAGGGGCAGAGAAAACTGTTTTTT
TRBJ1-2,NA,TRBV6-5,NA,CASSSSGHRTNYGYTF,TGTGCCAGCAGTTCCTCGGGACACCGGACTAACTATGGCTACACCTTC
TRBJ2-3,NA,TRBV29-1,NA,CSVEPGDGTDTQYF,TGCAGCGTTGAACCGGGGGACGGCACAGATACGCAGTATTTT
TRBJ1-4,NA,TRBV6-5,NA,CASSQFRGTEKLFF,TGTGCCAGCAGCCAGTTCCGGGGGACCGAAAAACTGTTTTTT
TRBJ1-1,NA,TRBV10-3,TRBD1,CAISVSGGTEAFF,TGTGCCATCAGTGTATCAGGGGGCACTGAAGCTTTCTTT
TRBJ2-3,NA,TRBV28,TRBD2,CASSLLGGGQADTQYF,TGTGCCAGCAGTTTATTGGGCGGGGGGCAGGCAGATACGCAGTATTTT
TRBJ2-7,NA,TRBV7-9,TRBD2,CASTIAGEAEQYF,TGTGCCAGCACCATAGCGGGGGAGGCCGAGCAGTACTTC
TRBJ1-1,NA,TRBV3-1/TRBV3-2,NA,CASSQVGVNTEAFF,TGTGCCAGCAGCCAAGTTGGAGTAAACACTGAAGCTTTCTTT
TRBJ1-1,NA,TRBV4-2,NA,CASSQGLSRRNTEAFF,TGTGCCAGCAGCCAAGGGCTGTCGAGGAGGAACACTGAAGCTTTCTTT
TRBJ1-5,NA,TRBV19,TRBD1,CASSIPPRGQPQHF,TGTGCCAGTAGTATTCCCCCCAGGGGGCAGCCCCAGCATTTT
TRBJ1-2,NA,TRBV3-1/TRBV3-2,TRBD1,CASSQDGQGALGYTF,TGTGCCAGCAGCCAAGACGGACAGGGGGCGCTTGGCTACACCTTC
TRBJ1-5,NA,TRBV7-2,TRBD1,CASSLVFWGQGIRHQPQHF,TGTGCCAGCAGCTTAGTCTTTTGGGGACAGGGTATTAGGCATCAGCCCCAGCATTTT
TRBJ1-2,NA,TRBV10-3,NA,CAISNGTYGYTF,TGTGCCATCAGCAACGGGACTTATGGCTACACCTTC
TRBJ1-1,NA,TRBV2,NA,CASRTEWNTEAFF,TGTGCCAGCAGGACAGAATGGAACACTGAAGCTTTCTTT
TRBJ1-2,NA,TRBV25-1,NA,CASKDRFRYTF,TGTGCCAGCAAAGACAGATTCCGCTACACCTTC
TRBJ1-1,NA,TRBV3-1/TRBV3-2,NA,CASSHVEGHTEAFF,TGTGCCAGCAGCCATGTGGAGGGGCACACTGAAGCTTTCTTT
TRBJ1-1,NA,TRBV7-8,TRBD1,CASSLIQGSGAEAFF,TGTGCCAGCAGCCTAATACAGGGGTCTGGCGCTGAAGCTTTCTTT
TRBJ1-3,NA,TRBV18,TRBD1,CASSRKTGPGNTIYF,TGTGCCAGCTCACGAAAGACAGGGCCGGGAAACACCATATATTTT
TRBJ2-3,NA,TRBV1,NA,CTSSHRGGTDTQYF,TGCACCAGCAGCCACCGAGGAGGCACAGATACGCAGTATTTT
TRBJ2-7,once,TRBV5-5,TRBD1,CASSVGQGAYEQYF,TGTGCCAGCAGTGTTGGGCAGGGGGCCTACGAGCAGTACTTC
TRBJ1-5,many,TRBV19,NA,CASSILQGGVGNQPQHF,TGTGCCAGTAGTATCCTCCAGGGCGGAGTTGGCAATCAGCCCCAGCATTTT
TRBJ1-5,NA,TRBV7-2,NA,CASSLARGYGNQPQHF,TGTGCCAGCAGCTTAGCGAGAGGGTATGGCAATCAGCCCCAGCATTTT
TRBJ1-1,once,TRBV6-2/TRBV6-3,NA,CASSDRFNEAFF,TGTGCCAGCAGCGACAGATTTAATGAAGCTTTCTTT
TRBJ1-1,NA,TRBV2,TRBD1,CASSEAGTEGPKAFF,TGTGCCAGCAGTGAAGCGGGGACAGAGGGGCCGAAAGCTTTCTTT
TRBJ1-4,NA,TRBV27,NA,CASSPLSWGGNEKLFF,TGTGCCAGCAGTCCTCTTAGTTGGGGGGGTAATGAAAAACTGTTTTTT
TRBJ2-5,NA,TRBV3-1/TRBV3-2,NA,CASSQGLRQETQYF,TGTGCCAGCAGCCAAGGGCTGCGGCAAGAGACCCAGTACTTC